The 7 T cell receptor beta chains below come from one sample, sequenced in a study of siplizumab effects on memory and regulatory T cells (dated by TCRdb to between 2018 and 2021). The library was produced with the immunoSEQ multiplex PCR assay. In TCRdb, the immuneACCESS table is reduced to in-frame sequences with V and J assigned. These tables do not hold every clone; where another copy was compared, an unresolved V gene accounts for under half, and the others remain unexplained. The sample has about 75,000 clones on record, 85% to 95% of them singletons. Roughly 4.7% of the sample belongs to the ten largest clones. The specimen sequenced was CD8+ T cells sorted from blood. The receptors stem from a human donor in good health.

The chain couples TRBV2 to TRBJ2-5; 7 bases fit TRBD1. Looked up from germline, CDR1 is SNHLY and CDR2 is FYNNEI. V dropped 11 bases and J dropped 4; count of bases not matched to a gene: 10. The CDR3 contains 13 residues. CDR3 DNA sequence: TGTGCCGGCCGGACAGGCGATAGAGAGACCCAGTACTTC. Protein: CAGRTGDRETQYF.

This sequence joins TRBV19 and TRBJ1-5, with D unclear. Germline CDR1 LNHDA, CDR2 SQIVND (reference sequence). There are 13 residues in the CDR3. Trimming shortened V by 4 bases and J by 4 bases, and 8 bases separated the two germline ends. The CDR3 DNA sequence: TGTGCCAGTAGTACGGGAGGGAATCAGCCCCAGCATTTT. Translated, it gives CASSTGGNQPQHF. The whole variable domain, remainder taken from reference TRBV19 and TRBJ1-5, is DGGITQSPKYLFRKEGQNVTLSCEQNLNHDAMYWYRQDPGQGLRLIYYSQIVNDFQKGDIAEGYSVSREKKESFPLTVTSAQKNPTAFYLCASSTGGNQPQHFGDGTRLSIL.

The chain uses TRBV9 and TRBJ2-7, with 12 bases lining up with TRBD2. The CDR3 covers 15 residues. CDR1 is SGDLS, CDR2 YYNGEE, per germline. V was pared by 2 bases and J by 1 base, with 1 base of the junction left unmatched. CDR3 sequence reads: CASSVGLAGSYEQYF. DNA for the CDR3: TGTGCCAGCAGCGTCGGACTAGCGGGATCCTACGAGCAGTACTTC.

CDR3 DNA sequence: TGTGCCAGCAGCCCGGACGGGATTAGCTCCTATAATTCACCCCTCCACTTT. It translates to CASSPDGISSYNSPLHF. The rearrangement joins TRBV4-2 to TRBJ1-6, with no clear D. Trimming stripped 4 bases from V and 0 bases from J, with 13 bases between. The CDR3 extends over 17 amino acids. Per the germline V gene, CDR1 is LGHNA and CDR2 is YNFKEQ.

CDR3 DNA sequence: TGCGCCAGCAGTGAACGAGACACCGGGGAGCTGTTTTTT. Its protein is CASSERDTGELFF. V gene TRBV10-1 combines with J gene TRBJ2-2; D ambiguous. Germline V CDR1 and CDR2: WNHNN, SYGVQD (reference sequence). The CDR3 totals 13 residues. Trimming shortened V by 3 bases and J by 3 bases, and 5 bases separated the two germline ends.

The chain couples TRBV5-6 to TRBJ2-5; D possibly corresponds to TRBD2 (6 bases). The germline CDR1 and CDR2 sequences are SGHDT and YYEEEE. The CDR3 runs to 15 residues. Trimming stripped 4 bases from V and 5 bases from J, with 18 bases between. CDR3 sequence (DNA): TGTGCCAGCAGCCCGTTGGAGGGGTTTGACGAGACCCAGTACTTC. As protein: CASSPLEGFDETQYF.

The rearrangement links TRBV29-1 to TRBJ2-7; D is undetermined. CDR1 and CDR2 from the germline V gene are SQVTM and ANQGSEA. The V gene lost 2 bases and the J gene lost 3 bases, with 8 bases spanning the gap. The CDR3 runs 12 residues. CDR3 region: CSVELPVYEQYF. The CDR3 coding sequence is TGCAGCGTTGAACTGCCAGTCTACGAGCAGTACTTC.